These T cell receptor delta chains were read from a single sample in a study of delta chains in infants with herpesvirus infections. TCRdb called clones from the RT-PCR reads again using CATT. The data hold over a thousand delta-chain clones, with 6.9% observed a single time. Sample: peripheral blood, taken at time point 1 of longitudinal follow-up. These receptors all stem from a human donor who was a Ugandan infant, either HIV-exposed or HIV-unexposed (not recorded which). CDR3s include the opening cysteine and the closing phenylalanine or tryptophan. Each record gives: D gene, J gene, CDR3 length, V gene, clone size, CDR3 DNA, CDR3 protein. The D gene is left open where the match is weak. For some rows the clone size is stated as once, few or many, or as a class when expanded; others skip it.

>NA|TRDJ3|18|TRDV2|NA
TGTGCCTGTGACACCGGGGACCTACTCTCCCGGGACACCCGACAGATGTTTTTC
CACDTGDLLSRDTRQMFF
>NA|TRDJ1|20|TRDV1|large
TGTGCTCTTGGGGAACCCGCCTTGGCTACGTCAACACCCCAGGGGGCTAAACTCATCTTT
CALGEPALATSTPQGAKLIF
>TRDD3|TRDJ1|21|TRDV1|few
TGTGCCCGAGGTGGTCCTACAGCGGTGGGGGATACCCTTTCGTACACCGATAAACTCATCTTT
CARGGPTAVGDTLSYTDKLIF
>TRDD3|TRDJ1|20|TRDV1|few
TGTGCTCTTGGGGAAGGTCATTCCCCAGCGCCACCGTACTGGGGGATGAGGCTCATCTTT
CALGEGHSPAPPYWGMRLIF
>NA|TRDJ1|17|TRDV1|large
TGTGCTCTTGGGGAACCCCGGCGTTATCGGTACACCGATAAACTCATCTTT
CALGEPRRYRYTDKLIF
>TRDD3|TRDJ1|18|TRDV1|large
TGTGCTCTTGGGGTCCTAGGGGCTGGGGGATCCCCCCTCGATAAACTCATCTTT
CALGVLGAGGSPLDKLIF
>TRDD3|TRDJ1|18|TRDV1|large
TGTGCTCTTGGGGAACCCCACAGTACTGGGGGTACCACCGATAAACTCATCTTT
CALGEPHSTGGTTDKLIF
>TRDD3|TRDJ1|20|TRDV1|NA
TGTGCTCTTGGGGAGGGGAGAGCGGTCGTTGGGGGATACGCGACCGATAAACTCATCTTT
CALGEGRAVVGGYATDKLIF
>NA|TRDJ3|23|TRDV2|NA
TGTGCCTGTGACACCGGGGCCTTCCTGAACCCCGGGGATCCCTCCTTCGGCACCCGACAGATGTTTTTC
CACDTGAFLNPGDPSFGTRQMFF
>TRDD3|TRDJ3|18|TRDV2|medium-sized
TGTGCCTGTGACACTGGGGGATACGAATCCTGGGACACCCGACAGATGTTTTTC
CACDTGGYESWDTRQMFF
>TRDD3|TRDJ3|18|TRDV2|large
TGTGCCTGTGACACAGCTGGGGGATACTCCTGGGACACCCGACAGATGTTTTTC
CACDTAGGYSWDTRQMFF
>TRDD3|TRDJ3|16|TRDV2|medium-sized
TGTGCCTGTGACGGGATACGCTCCTGGGACACCCGACAGATGTTTTTC
CACDGIRSWDTRQMFF
>TRDD3|TRDJ1|24|TRDV1|large
TGTGCTCTTGGGGAGCCCTTTCACCCCTTCCGAGGGGGATACGGAACCCGTCCCACCGATAAACTCATCTTT
CALGEPFHPFRGGYGTRPTDKLIF
>TRDD3|TRDJ1|18|TRDV1|few
TGTGCCGGTACGCCTAGGGGGGGATCCCCTCCCAGAGAAGATAAACTCATCTTT
CAGTPRGGSPPREDKLIF
>NA|TRDJ1|14|TRDV1|few
TGTGCTCTTGGGGAACTTGGAAGGACCGATAAACTCATCTTT
CALGELGRTDKLIF
>TRDD3|TRDJ1|27|TRDV1|medium-sized
TGTGCTCTTGGGGAACTGGGGACCCGAACCCCAACTGGGGTGATTATCTCGGTTCATCCGTACACCGATAAACTCATCTTT
CALGELGTRTPTGVIISVHPYTDKLIF
>TRDD3|TRDJ1|24|TRDV1|large
TGTGCTCTTGGGGAACTGATTACCTTCCTTGGAGTTCTTTCGTACTGGGGGATACGCGCTAAACTCATCTTT
CALGELITFLGVLSYWGIRAKLIF
>TRDD3|TRDJ1|18|TRDV1|medium-sized
TGTGCTCTTGGGGAGGCAGGACTGGGGATAAGTAAAACCGATAAACTCATCTTT
CALGEAGLGISKTDKLIF
>NA|TRDJ3|16|TRDV1|few
TGTGCTCTTGGGGAACTTAAATCCTGGGACACCCGACAGATGTTTTTC
CALGELKSWDTRQMFF
>NA|TRDJ1|14|TRDV1|large
TGTGCTCTTGGGGCGGCCTTAGGCCACTCTAAACTCATCTTT
CALGAALGHSKLIF
>NA|TRDJ1|16|TRDV1|few
TGTGCTCTTGGGGCCCCCGCCCTTCTTTACACCGATAAACTCATCTTT
CALGAPALLYTDKLIF
>TRDD3|TRDJ1|22|TRDV1|medium-sized
TGTGCTCTTGGGGAAGAAAATCTCCTCCGCTGGGGGATTGGGGGGTACACCGATAAACTCATCTTT
CALGEENLLRWGIGGYTDKLIF
>TRDD3|TRDJ1|22|TRDV1|NA
TGTGCTCTTGGGGAAGCATACGGATTTTTACTGGGGGATACGAGGGGGACCCAAAAACTCATCTTT
CALGEAYGFLLGDTRGTQKLIF
>TRDD3|TRDJ1|16|TRDV2|few
TGTGCCTGTGACAGACTGGGGGATAAAAGCACCGATAAACTCATCTTT
CACDRLGDKSTDKLIF
>NA|TRDJ1|13|TRDV1|large
TGTGCTCTTGGGGAATGCCCTACCGATAAACTCATCTTT
CALGECPTDKLIF
>TRDD3|TRDJ1|20|TRDV1|large
TGTGCTCTTGGGGAGCCGGCCTTCCTCGCGTACTGGGGGATAGTGAGGAAACTCATCTTT
CALGEPAFLAYWGIVRKLIF